The 23 T cell receptor beta chains below were found in one sample sequenced in a study of identical twins. TCRdb reprocessed the 5' RACE reads with MiXCR, giving one entry per CDR3 protein. This table holds 310,000 or so distinct CDR3 sequences, more than 8% found once. These data also featured in a second study, about yellow fever vaccine responses in identical twins.

Sequencing used CD8+ T cells sorted from blood. These receptors all come from a woman younger than 35 in good health.

The rearrangement links TRBV6-5 to TRBJ2-7; 8 bases fit TRBD1. Losses at the gene ends were 0 bases for V and 1 base for J; bases not matched to a gene: 5. The V gene's germline CDR1 is MNHEY and CDR2 SVGAGI. CDR3 length equals 16 residues. In DNA, the CDR3 is TGTGCCAGCAGTTACTCCGTGTGGGACAGGTCCTACGAGCAGTACTTC. It codes for CASSYSVWDRSYEQYF.

This chain connects TRBV20-1 to TRBJ2-6; 7 nucleotides align to TRBD1. Per germline, CDR1 DFQATT and CDR2 SNEGSKA (reference sequence). This CDR3 is 18 amino acids long. Losses at the gene ends were 3 bases for V and 0 bases for J; bases not matched to a gene: 11. The CDR3 sequence: CSASDRDSGFSGANVLTF. The CDR3 nucleotides are TGCAGTGCTAGTGACCGGGACAGCGGTTTCTCTGGGGCCAACGTCCTGACTTTC.

This clonotype has more than one count but fewer than ten. V usage is TRBV4-1 and J usage is TRBJ1-3; 9 bases are a match to TRBD1. J was trimmed by 2 bases and V by 4 bases; bases with no gene match: 9. The CDR3 consists of 17 residues. Germline V CDR1 and CDR2: MGHRA, YSYEKL. The CDR3 DNA reads as TGCGCCAGCAGCCTATTACAGGGGGCTCCCGCTGGAAACACCATATATTTT. It is translated as CASSLLQGAPAGNTIYF.

This clonotype was counted only a few times. The J gene is TRBJ2-7, the V gene TRBV6-1; TRBD1 aligns across 9 bases. Germline V gives CDR1 MNHNS, CDR2 SASEGT. J lost 3 bases, V lost 6 bases, and 12 bases had no gene match. This CDR3 is 16 amino acids long. The CDR3 here is CASSTYVGQGFYEQYF. The CDR3 DNA reads TGTGCCAGCAGCACTTACGTGGGACAGGGCTTCTACGAGCAGTACTTC.

This clonotype was counted many times. The junction differs from germline at one of its ends, possibly a read error. V and J are TRBV5-1 and TRBJ2-6, with D unresolved. Germline V gene sequence: CDR1 SGHRS, CDR2 YFSETQ. This CDR3 spans 14 amino acids. The chain's CDR3 is CASSLGSGANVLTF. In DNA form, the CDR3 reads TGTGCCAGCAGCTTAGGCTCTGGGGCCAACGTCCTGACTTTC. Full variable domain (missing parts from reference TRBV5-1 and TRBJ2-6): KAGVTQTPRYLIKTRGQQVTLSCSPISGHRSVSWYQQTPGQGLQFLFEYFSETQRNKGNFPGRFSGRQFSNSRSEMNVSTLELGDSALYLCASSLGSGANVLTFGAGSRLTVL.

This clonotype was counted at least ten times. The chain is built from TRBV6-2 or TRBV6-3 and TRBJ2-6; the D is unclear. V lost 7 bases and J lost 4, with 5 bases in between. The CDR3 is 12 amino acids. CDR1 and CDR2 from the germline V gene are MNHEY and SVGEGT. This CDR3 reads CASISGANVLTF. The CDR3 DNA reads as TGTGCCAGCATCTCCGGGGCCAACGTCCTGACTTTC.

This clonotype was seen a few times. V and J are TRBV4-3 and TRBJ2-7, with D perhaps TRBD1 (6 bases). This CDR3 region has 16 residues. Per the germline V gene, CDR1 is LGHNA and CDR2 is YSLEER. Trimming shortened V by 0 bases and J by 4 bases, and 16 bases separated the two germline ends. DNA for the CDR3: TGCGCCAGCAGCCAAGACAGGGGATACGGGGCTTACGAGCAGTACTTC. Protein sequence: CASSQDRGYGAYEQYF.

This chain links TRBV9 with TRBJ2-1, with 8 bases matching TRBD2. CDR3 size: 20 residues. With V trimmed by 4 bases and J by 0 bases, 18 bases remained unmatched. Germline CDR1 and CDR2: SGDLS and YYNGEE. The CDR3 region is CASSHAAGGPSTSSYNEQFF. The CDR3 nucleotides are TGTGCCAGCAGCCATGCGGCGGGGGGCCCTTCGACGAGCTCCTACAATGAGCAGTTCTTC.

This clonotype came up a few times. J is TRBJ2-2 and V is TRBV28; D may be TRBD1 (6 bases). CDR1 is MDHEN, CDR2 SYDVKM, per germline. With 8 bases removed from V and 6 bases from J, the gap between germline ends came to 7 bases. The CDR3 is 11 residues long. As DNA, the CDR3 is TGTGCCAGCGGGGGCGCCGGGGAGCTGTTTTTT. Its translation: CASGGAGELFF.

The chain uses TRBV6-1 and TRBJ2-7; D gene uncertain. The V and J ends lost 5 bases and 4 bases respectively, with 21 bases between them. Germline-derived CDR1 and CDR2 are MNHNS and SASEGT. There are 16 residues in the CDR3. Here the CDR3 reads CASSLTPPRAAYEQYF. For the CDR3, the DNA is TGTGCCAGCAGTCTCACGCCACCTCGAGCTGCATACGAGCAGTACTTC.

V usage is TRBV7-9 and J usage is TRBJ2-3; tentatively, D is TRBD2 (6 bases). With 2 bases removed from V and 4 bases from J, the gap between germline ends came to 10 bases. The germline CDR1 and CDR2 sequences are SEHNR and FQNEAQ (reference sequence). This CDR3 is 14 amino acids long. The CDR3 here is CASSLNPSADTQYF. CDR3 bases: TGTGCCAGCAGCTTAAACCCTAGCGCAGATACGCAGTATTTT.

This clonotype was found a few times. This chain joins TRBV2 and TRBJ2-5; tentative D call: TRBD1 (6 bases). This CDR3 spans 16 amino acids. V lost 4 bases, J lost 2 bases, and 17 bases lay in between. The germline V gene has CDR1 SNHLY and CDR2 FYNNEI. The CDR3, as DNA: TGTGCCAGCAGTGCCCTCGACAGGACCTTTCAAGAGACCCAGTACTTC. As protein: CASSALDRTFQETQYF.

This clonotype was counted ten times or more. The rearrangement joins TRBV6-5 to TRBJ2-3; TRBD2 matches 7 bases. This CDR3 is built from 15 residues. The germline V gene has CDR1 MNHEY and CDR2 SVGAGI. J was trimmed by 2 bases and V by 3 bases; bases with no gene match: 5. DNA of the CDR3: TGTGCCAGCAGTTATGAAGCGGGGAACACAGATACGCAGTATTTT. Amino acid sequence: CASSYEAGNTDTQYF.

This clonotype was recorded once. This sequence joins TRBV7-9 and TRBJ1-1, with D perhaps matching TRBD1 (5 bases). The V and J ends lost 6 bases and 4 bases respectively, with 15 bases between them. There are 14 residues in the CDR3. Germline V gene sequence: CDR1 SEHNR, CDR2 FQNEAQ (reference sequence). The CDR3 is CASSNPGDPTEAFF. The DNA for the CDR3 is TGTGCCAGCAGTAACCCGGGGGATCCCACTGAAGCTTTCTTT.

The chain employs TRBV7-9 and TRBJ1-1, with 9 bases matching TRBD1. The germline gives CDR1 SEHNR, CDR2 FQNEAQ (reference sequence). The length of the CDR3 is 16 residues. With 5 bases clipped from V and 1 base from J, the junction kept 8 bases outside the gene matches. CDR3 DNA sequence: TGTGCCAGCAGCCCCCCGACAGGGGGGGGGAACACTGAAGCTTTCTTT. Protein product: CASSPPTGGGNTEAFF.

This clonotype was seen many times. The chain links TRBV29-1 to TRBJ2-2; a possible D gene is TRBD1 (7 bases). This CDR3 has 16 amino acids. V was pared by 4 bases and J by 1 base, with 16 bases between. Germline V gives CDR1 SQVTM, CDR2 ANQGSEA. The CDR3 loop reads CSVGAGGTENTGELFF. The CDR3 DNA reads TGCAGCGTTGGGGCAGGAGGGACAGAGAACACCGGGGAGCTGTTTTTT.

The rearrangement joins TRBV30 to TRBJ2-3; D possibly corresponds to TRBD1 (5 bases). Germline V gives CDR1 GTSNPN, CDR2 SVGIG (reference sequence). The V end was cut by 1 base, the J end by 4 bases, with 6 bases between. CDR3 size: 12 residues. The CDR3 region is CAWSGGSDTQYF. CDR3 DNA: TGTGCCTGGAGTGGGGGCTCAGATACGCAGTATTTT.

The chain combines TRBV30 with TRBJ2-1; TRBD1 might be the D (6 bases). Germline CDR1 is GTSNPN and CDR2 is SVGIG (reference sequence). This CDR3 is built from 14 residues. The germline V and J ends were trimmed by 6 bases and 1 base, with 13 bases remaining between them. In DNA, the CDR3 is TGTGCCTGTGAGGGGGACAAATCCTACAATGAGCAGTTCTTC. Protein: CACEGDKSYNEQFF.

The chain links TRBV6-5 to TRBJ1-2; the D gene is possibly TRBD1 (6 bases). The V and J ends lost 0 bases and 10 bases respectively, with 27 bases between them. Germline lookup yields CDR1 MNHEY and CDR2 SVGAGI. The CDR3 runs to 18 residues. The CDR3 loop reads CASSYSFWVGRQDSNYTF. The CDR3 DNA sequence: TGTGCCAGCAGTTACTCGTTTTGGGTCGGGCGACAGGACAGTAACTACACCTTC.

This clonotype has only one observation. The J gene is TRBJ1-2, the V gene TRBV12-3 or TRBV12-4, with D possibly TRBD1 on 6 matching bases. V lost 7 bases and J lost 2, with 8 bases in between. The CDR3 consists of 12 residues. The CDR3 bases are TGTGCCAGCAAAGGACAGAACTATGGCTACACCTTC. The encoded protein is CASKGQNYGYTF.

On this clonotype: A read error may be the cause here, since a much bigger clone is one base away. The chain combines TRBV20-1 with TRBJ1-2; D is perhaps TRBD1 (5 bases). V was clipped by 3 bases and J by 6 bases, with 17 bases between them. Per the germline V gene, CDR1 is DFQATT and CDR2 is SNEGSKA (reference sequence). CDR3 size: 14 residues. The CDR3 protein is CSAREDKVSHGYTF. Written as DNA, the CDR3 is TGCAGTGCTAGGGAGGACAAGGTCTCGCATGGCTACACCTTC.

Turning to this clonotype: Since a much larger clone is just one base distant, this may be a read error. The chain employs TRBV7-9 and TRBJ2-7; D not resolved. The CDR3 covers 13 residues. Per germline, CDR1 SEHNR and CDR2 FQNEAQ (reference sequence). Trimming cost V 3 bases and J 8 bases, with 14 bases left between them. The CDR3 sequence is CASSFSLSDKQYF. CDR3 in DNA: TGTGCCAGCAGCTTTTCCTTGAGCGACAAGCAGTACTTC.

This clonotype was found many times. The chain links TRBV7-9 to TRBJ2-3; D is undetermined. Germline CDR1 and CDR2: SEHNR and FQNEAQ (reference sequence). V was clipped by 2 bases and J by 0 bases, with 12 bases between them. CDR3 size: 16 residues. As DNA, the CDR3 is TGTGCCAGCAGCTTATATCCTGAGTCGAGCACAGATACGCAGTATTTT. It encodes CASSLYPESSTDTQYF.